These 8 T cell receptor beta chains were all obtained from the same sample, sequenced in a study of blood T cell repertoires in COVID-19. TCRdb's copy holds only in-frame clones and misses some; the assay was immunoSEQ multiplex PCR. The sample has around 140,000 clones; 75% to 90% are singletons. Sample: PBMCs or T cells enriched from blood (not recorded which). Receptor source: a man aged 45-65 years in a cohort exposed to, infected with or recovered from COVID-19 (not recorded which).

This chain uses TRBV18 with TRBJ1-1; 7 bases line up with TRBD1. The CDR3 sequence is 15 residues long. V lost 1 base, J lost 1 base, and 3 bases stayed unmatched. From germline, CDR1 is KGHSH and CDR2 LQKENI. The CDR3 loop reads CASSPQDRTNTEAFF. The CDR3 bases are TGTGCCAGCTCACCACAGGACAGGACGAACACTGAAGCTTTCTTT. Together with reference TRBV18 and TRBJ1-1, the CDR3 gives the full variable domain: NAGVMQNPRHLVRRRGQEARLRCSPMKGHSHVYWYRQLPEEGLKFMVYLQKENIIDESGMPKERFSAEFPKEGPSILRIQQVVRGDSAAYFCASSPQDRTNTEAFFGQGTRLTVV.

This clone was found once. This sequence joins TRBV30 and TRBJ1-1, with D possibly being TRBD1 (6 bases). The CDR3 covers 12 residues. Germline V CDR1 and CDR2: GTSNPN, SVGIG (reference sequence). Trimming removed 2 bases from V and 6 bases from J, with 10 bases in between. CDR3 nucleotides: TGTGCCTGGAGTTGGGGGGGCCCTGAAGCTTTCTTT. Its protein is CAWSWGGPEAFF.

CDR3 protein: CASSKQGAPFNEQFF. The DNA for the CDR3 is TGTGCCAGCAGTAAACAGGGGGCGCCTTTCAATGAGCAGTTCTTC. V usage is TRBV27 and J usage is TRBJ2-1, with 9 nucleotides matching TRBD1. Germline V gives CDR1 MNHEY, CDR2 SMNVEV (reference sequence). The V gene end was trimmed by 5 bases and the J gene end by 6 bases; junction bases not matched to a gene: 8. The CDR3 runs to 15 residues.

The chain is built from TRBV7-9 and TRBJ1-1, with 7 bases fitting TRBD1. The CDR3 is 12 residues long. The trim removed 3 bases at V and 10 bases at J, leaving 5 bases unmatched. Germline values: CDR1 SEHNR, CDR2 FQNEAQ (reference sequence). The CDR3 coding sequence is TGTGCCAGCAGCTTCGACAGGGAGGCAGCTTTCTTT. This gives the protein CASSFDREAAFF. Full variable domain (remainder filled in from reference TRBV7-9 and TRBJ1-1): DTGVSQNPRHKITKRGQNVTFRCDPISEHNRLYWYRQTLGQGPEFLTYFQNEAQLEKSRLLSDRFSAERPKGSFSTLEIQRTEQGDSAMYLCASSFDREAAFFGQGTRLTVV.

This clone was recorded once. V gene TRBV2 combines with J gene TRBJ1-6; 7 bases align to TRBD1. The CDR3 totals 12 residues. From germline, CDR1 is SNHLY and CDR2 FYNNEI. The trim removed 5 bases at V and 8 bases at J, leaving 0 bases unmatched. The CDR3 here is CASSQGDSPLHF. Written as DNA, the CDR3 is TGTGCCAGCAGTCAGGGGGATTCACCCCTCCACTTT.

The V and J genes are TRBV6-5 and TRBJ2-7; 7 bases align to TRBD2. J lost 2 bases, V lost 4 bases, and 11 bases had no gene match. The germline V gene encodes CDR1 MNHEY and CDR2 SVGAGI. The CDR3 is 16 amino acids. CDR3 DNA sequence: TGTGCCAGCAGTTCCGTCCCAGCGGGGCCCGCCTACGAGCAGTACTTC. As protein: CASSSVPAGPAYEQYF.

DNA for the CDR3: TGTGCCAGCAGTGTCGGAGGGGCAGGGGAGGGATATGGCTACACCTTC. Translating it yields CASSVGGAGEGYGYTF. This sequence joins TRBV6-1 and TRBJ1-2, with D possibly being TRBD1 (6 bases). Trimming cost V 4 bases and J 5 bases, with 20 bases left between them. CDR1 MNHNS and CDR2 SASEGT come from the germline V gene. The CDR3 is made up of 16 amino acids.

The V and J genes are TRBV28 and TRBJ2-4, with D possibly being TRBD2 (5 bases). V gave up 5 bases and J gave up 2 bases, with 16 bases separating them. CDR1 and CDR2 from the germline V gene are MDHEN and SYDVKM. The CDR3 spans 16 residues. The CDR3 reads CASSPGLSGPKNIQYF. In DNA form, the CDR3 reads TGTGCCAGCAGTCCTGGACTCTCGGGCCCCAAAAACATTCAGTACTTC.